Presented here are 25 T cell receptor beta chains from one specimen sequenced in a study of blood T cell repertoires in COVID-19 (dated by TCRdb to about 2020). The protocol used for the library was the immunoSEQ multiplex PCR assay. TCRdb took over this immuneACCESS table, retaining in-frame rearrangements with V and J assigned. Such tables are incomplete; in checked studies, under half of the missing clones stem from an unresolved V gene, and the remainder is unexplained. For this sample there are under 200,000 clones; more than 75% appear just once. Approximately 5.5% of the sample goes to the ten largest clones. Sequenced material: peripheral blood. Receptors were obtained from a middle-aged man with active or convalescent COVID-19.

The V and J genes are TRBV18 and TRBJ1-5; 7 bases line up with TRBD1. Unmatched junction bases numbered 10, after V lost 3 bases and J lost 5 bases. CDR1 KGHSH and CDR2 LQKENI come from the germline V gene. The CDR3 is made up of 16 amino acids. The CDR3 bases are TGTGCCAGCTCACCCCCCTCGGTCCAGGGGGATCAGCCCCAGCATTTT. This encodes CASSPPSVQGDQPQHF. The full variable domain, in which reference TRBV18 and TRBJ1-5 provide the parts outside the CDR3, is NAGVMQNPRHLVRRRGQEARLRCSPMKGHSHVYWYRQLPEEGLKFMVYLQKENIIDESGMPKERFSAEFPKEGPSILRIQQVVRGDSAAYFCASSPPSVQGDQPQHFGDGTRLSIL.

J is TRBJ2-3 and V is TRBV7-2; the D gene is possibly TRBD1 (5 bases). The ends were cut back, 5 bases at V and 0 bases at J, with 9 bases in the middle. The CDR3 extends over 14 amino acids. Germline CDR1 is SGHTA and CDR2 is FQGNSA. This CDR3 reads CASSLQVSTDTQYF. The DNA for the CDR3 is TGTGCCAGCAGCCTACAGGTTAGCACAGATACGCAGTATTTT.

The chain recombines TRBV28 with TRBJ2-1, with 11 bases aligning to TRBD2. Germline V gene sequence: CDR1 MDHEN, CDR2 SYDVKM. The CDR3 totals 15 residues. The ends lost 3 bases at V and 7 bases at J; junction bases unmatched: 5. CDR3 protein: CASSLIAGGLNEQFF. The CDR3 DNA reads as TGTGCCAGCAGTTTGATAGCGGGAGGGCTAAATGAGCAGTTCTTC.

The V call is TRBV5-4, the J call TRBJ2-7; D not certain. The CDR3 is 16 amino acids. CDR1 and CDR2 (germline): SGHNT, YYREEE (reference sequence). V was trimmed by 3 bases and J by 0 bases, leaving 16 bases between them. The CDR3 region has the DNA TGTGCCAGCAGCTCAACGGATGAAGCTAGCTCCTACGAGCAGTACTTC. It specifies CASSSTDEASSYEQYF.

V and J are TRBV12-5 and TRBJ1-1; TRBD1 matches at 7 bases. The V and J ends lost 4 bases and 0 bases, in that order; junction bases with no gene match: 8. The CDR3 is made up of 16 amino acids. Germline V gives CDR1 LGHNT, CDR2 FRNRAP. The CDR3 DNA reads as TGTGCTAGTGGTTCATACCCGGGACAGATGAACACTGAAGCTTTCTTT. It specifies CASGSYPGQMNTEAFF.

This clone showed up just a few times. This chain uses TRBV11-1 with TRBJ2-5; D is uncertain. CDR1 and CDR2 (germline): SGHAT, FQDESV (reference sequence). This CDR3 contains 11 residues. The V end lost 6 bases, the J end lost 5 bases, and 7 bases lay between the germline ends. CDR3 amino acids: CASSLQETQYF. The CDR3 region has the DNA TGTGCCAGCAGTCTACAGGAGACCCAGTACTTC.

The gene calls are TRBV19 and TRBJ2-2; D might be TRBD1 (6 bases). V was trimmed by 4 bases and J by 4 bases, leaving 10 bases between them. CDR3 length: 14 residues. Germline values: CDR1 LNHDA, CDR2 SQIVND (reference sequence). The CDR3 is CASSTQGSTGELFF. The CDR3 DNA reads as TGTGCCAGTAGTACGCAGGGGTCCACCGGGGAGCTGTTTTTT.

The chain joins TRBV6-2 or TRBV6-3 to TRBJ1-4; D unresolved. Trimming left V 6 bases short and J 0 bases short, with 11 bases between. The CDR3 runs 15 residues. The germline gives CDR1 MNHEY, CDR2 SVGEGT. The CDR3 DNA follows: TGTGCCAGCAGCCTCACACAGCCAACTAATGAAAAACTGTTTTTT. Translation gives CASSLTQPTNEKLFF.

The chain carries TRBV6-4 and TRBJ1-1; D is ambiguous. The CDR3 is 14 amino acids. The V gene's germline CDR1 is MRHNA and CDR2 SNTAGT. Trimming removed 3 bases from V and 10 bases from J, with 18 bases in between. The CDR3 DNA reads as TGTGCCAGCAGTGAACAACCCCTAAGTGAGGTAGCTTTCTTT. This translates into CASSEQPLSEVAFF.

This clone was recorded once. The chain is built from TRBV7-2 and TRBJ2-1, with 10 positions matching TRBD1. V gave up 1 base and J gave up 2 bases; unmatched junction bases: 2. The CDR3 has 16 amino acids. The germline V gene has CDR1 SGHTA and CDR2 FQGNSA. This chain's CDR3 is CASSLGGQGTYNEQFF. The CDR3 bases are TGTGCCAGCAGCTTAGGGGGACAGGGGACCTACAATGAGCAGTTCTTC.

Written as DNA, the CDR3 is TGTGCCAGCAGCCAAGGGACAGGCACTGAAGCTTTCTTT. It codes for CASSQGTGTEAFF. The rearrangement uses TRBV6-6 and TRBJ1-1, with 8 bases that match TRBD1. Losses at the gene ends were 6 bases for V and 4 bases for J; bases not matched to a gene: 4. Germline CDR1 is MNHNY and CDR2 is SVGAGI (reference sequence). This CDR3 region has 13 residues.

V usage is TRBV2 and J usage is TRBJ1-3, with 7 nucleotides matching TRBD1. The CDR3 loop spans 16 amino acids. V shed 2 bases, J shed 1 base, and the junction held 5 bases outside the gene matches. Per the germline V gene, CDR1 is SNHLY and CDR2 is FYNNEI. CDR3 DNA sequence: TGTGCCAGCAGTGAATACAGGGGTTCGTCTGGAAACACCATATATTTT. Translated, it gives CASSEYRGSSGNTIYF. Drawing the rest from reference TRBV2 and TRBJ1-3, the complete variable domain is EPEVTQTPSHQVTQMGQEVILRCVPISNHLYFYWYRQILGQKVEFLVSFYNNEISEKSEIFDDQFSVERPDGSNFTLKIRSTKLEDSAMYFCASSEYRGSSGNTIYFGEGSWLTVV.

The V call is TRBV27, the J call TRBJ1-2, with 11 bases that match TRBD1. Losses at the gene ends were 3 bases for V and 8 bases for J; bases not matched to a gene: 11. The length of the CDR3 is 16 residues. Germline assignment: CDR1 MNHEY and CDR2 SMNVEV (reference sequence). The CDR3 region has the DNA TGTGCCAGCAGTTTTATTAGCGGGACAGGGGGAGACGGCTACACCTTC. It encodes CASSFISGTGGDGYTF.

Here the CDR3 DNA reads TGTGCCACCAGCAGAGATCTTCGGGATCTGGGACAGGGTACCTATGGCTACACCTTC. Translating gives CATSRDLRDLGQGTYGYTF. The V gene is TRBV15, the J gene TRBJ1-2; 9 bases agree with TRBD1. The CDR3 consists of 19 residues. Germline V CDR1 and CDR2: LNHNV, YYDKDF (reference sequence). Losses at the gene ends were 0 bases for V and 4 bases for J; bases not matched to a gene: 15. Variable domain in full (rest from reference TRBV15 and TRBJ1-2): DAMVIQNPRYQVTQFGKPVTLSCSQTLNHNVMYWYQQKSSQAPKLLFHYYDKDFNNEADTPDNFQSRRPNTSFCFLDIRSPGLGDTAMYLCATSRDLRDLGQGTYGYTFGSGTRLTVV.

The chain has TRBV19 and TRBJ2-2; a possible D gene is TRBD2 (5 bases). CDR3 length equals 17 residues. The germline CDR1 and CDR2 sequences are LNHDA and SQIVND (reference sequence). Trimming stripped 2 bases from V and 4 bases from J, with 17 bases between. The CDR3 sequence is CASSIRLRLGGTGELFF. The CDR3 nucleotides read TGTGCCAGTAGTATAAGGTTGAGGTTAGGAGGCACCGGGGAGCTGTTTTTT. Together with reference TRBV19 and TRBJ2-2, the CDR3 gives the full variable domain: DGGITQSPKYLFRKEGQNVTLSCEQNLNHDAMYWYRQDPGQGLRLIYYSQIVNDFQKGDIAEGYSVSREKKESFPLTVTSAQKNPTAFYLCASSIRLRLGGTGELFFGEGSRLTVL.

This rearrangement joins TRBV2 to TRBJ2-3; 8 nucleotides match TRBD2. CDR3 size: 16 residues. Germline lookup yields CDR1 SNHLY and CDR2 FYNNEI. The V and J ends lost 4 bases and 2 bases, in that order; junction bases with no gene match: 8. The CDR3 DNA reads TGTGCCAGCAGTGGCGGACTAGCTCTAATCACAGATACGCAGTATTTT. As protein: CASSGGLALITDTQYF.

The V and J genes are TRBV19 and TRBJ1-1, with 8 bases matching TRBD1. CDR1 LNHDA and CDR2 SQIVND come from the germline V gene (reference sequence). The CDR3 runs 18 residues. Losses at the gene ends were 5 bases for V and 3 bases for J; bases not matched to a gene: 17. CDR3 coding DNA: TGTGCCAGTAGTGCAAGGACAGGGTTTGGGCGTTCGGACACTGAAGCTTTCTTT. The encoded protein is CASSARTGFGRSDTEAFF. Filled out from reference TRBV19 and TRBJ1-1, the complete variable domain reads DGGITQSPKYLFRKEGQNVTLSCEQNLNHDAMYWYRQDPGQGLRLIYYSQIVNDFQKGDIAEGYSVSREKKESFPLTVTSAQKNPTAFYLCASSARTGFGRSDTEAFFGQGTRLTVV.

The chain uses TRBV7-9 and TRBJ1-5, with 7 positions matching TRBD1. The V gene's germline CDR1 is SEHNR and CDR2 FQNEAQ (reference sequence). This CDR3 has 13 amino acids. The ends lost 5 bases at V and 5 bases at J; junction bases unmatched: 3. The DNA for the CDR3 is TGTGCCAGCAGCAAAACAGGGGATCAGCCCCAGCATTTT. Residues: CASSKTGDQPQHF.

V and J are TRBV5-1 and TRBJ2-7; D possibly corresponds to TRBD2 (5 bases). V was cut by 0 bases and J by 4 bases, with 17 bases left in between. Germline-derived CDR1 and CDR2 are SGHRS and YFSETQ. This CDR3 spans 16 amino acids. This CDR3 reads CASSLGYGIRTYEQYF. The DNA for the CDR3 is TGCGCCAGCAGCTTGGGGTACGGGATTCGGACTTACGAGCAGTACTTC.

The CDR3 loop is CASSLGQFSTDTQYF. The DNA for the CDR3 is TGCGCCAGCAGCTTGGGACAATTTAGCACAGATACGCAGTATTTT. The chain has TRBV5-1 and TRBJ2-3; no definite D call. This CDR3 is 15 amino acids long. Trimming pared 0 bases from V and 0 bases from J, leaving 8 bases between. CDR1 and CDR2 from the germline V gene are SGHRS and YFSETQ. Combining the CDR3 with reference TRBV5-1 and TRBJ2-3 gives the whole variable domain KAGVTQTPRYLIKTRGQQVTLSCSPISGHRSVSWYQQTPGQGLQFLFEYFSETQRNKGNFPGRFSGRQFSNSRSEMNVSTLELGDSALYLCASSLGQFSTDTQYFGPGTRLTVL.

The rearrangement joins TRBV5-1 to TRBJ2-5; 7 positions match TRBD1. V trimming: 0 bases; J trimming: 2 bases; junction bases outside the gene matches: 7. Germline V gene sequence: CDR1 SGHRS, CDR2 YFSETQ. The CDR3 is 16 residues long. In DNA form, the CDR3 reads TGCGCCAGCAGCTTGGAGGGACAGACCTTACAAGAGACCCAGTACTTC. Protein: CASSLEGQTLQETQYF.

The V gene is TRBV6-5, the J gene TRBJ1-4, with no clear D. The CDR3 is made up of 14 amino acids. V was pared by 6 bases and J by 4 bases, with 12 bases between. CDR1 is MNHEY and CDR2 is SVGAGI in the germline V gene. DNA of the CDR3: TGTGCCAGCAGATCGACTTTAAGTAATGAAAAACTGTTTTTT. Encoded protein: CASRSTLSNEKLFF.

The V and J genes are TRBV30 and TRBJ1-4; TRBD1 agrees at 7 bases. The CDR3 runs 16 residues. V shed 7 bases, J shed 0 bases, and the junction held 11 bases outside the gene matches. Germline lookup yields CDR1 GTSNPN and CDR2 SVGIG (reference sequence). The chain's CDR3 is CALNNGQGATNEKLFF. The CDR3 coding sequence is TGTGCCTTAAATAATGGGCAGGGGGCAACTAATGAAAAACTGTTTTTT.

The chain joins TRBV9 to TRBJ2-1, with D hard to call. CDR1 and CDR2 from the germline V gene are SGDLS and YYNGEE. V shed 0 bases and J shed 6 bases, with 7 bases lying between them. CDR3 length: 13 residues. CDR3 residues: CASSVGSINEQFF. DNA of the CDR3: TGTGCCAGCAGCGTAGGGAGCATCAATGAGCAGTTCTTC.

This clone was counted a single time. V gene TRBV29-1 combines with J gene TRBJ1-2; TRBD1 aligns across 8 bases. The trim removed 3 bases at V and 4 bases at J, leaving 4 bases unmatched. Germline V gene lookup returns CDR1 SQVTM and CDR2 ANQGSEA. This CDR3 region has 13 residues. CDR3 bases: TGCAGCGTTGATTCCGACAGGGGCTATGGCTACACCTTC. Translation: CSVDSDRGYGYTF.